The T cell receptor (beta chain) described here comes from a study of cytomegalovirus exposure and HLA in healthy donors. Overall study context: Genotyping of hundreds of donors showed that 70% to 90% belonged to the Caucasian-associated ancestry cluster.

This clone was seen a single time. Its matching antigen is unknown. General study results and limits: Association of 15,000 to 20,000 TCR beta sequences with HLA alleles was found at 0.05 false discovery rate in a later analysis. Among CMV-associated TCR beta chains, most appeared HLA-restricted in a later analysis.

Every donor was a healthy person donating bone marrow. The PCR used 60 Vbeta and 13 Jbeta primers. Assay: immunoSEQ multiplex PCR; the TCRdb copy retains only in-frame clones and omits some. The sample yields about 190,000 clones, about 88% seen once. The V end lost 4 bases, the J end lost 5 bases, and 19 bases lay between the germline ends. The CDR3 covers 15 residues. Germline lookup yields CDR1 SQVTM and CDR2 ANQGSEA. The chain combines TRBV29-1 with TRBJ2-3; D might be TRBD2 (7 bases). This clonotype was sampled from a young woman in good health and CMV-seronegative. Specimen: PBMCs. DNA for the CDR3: TGCAGCGTTGGGAGGGGAGGGGGTATGGTAGATACGCAGTATTTT. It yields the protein CSVGRGGGMVDTQYF.